This T cell receptor beta chain was documented in a study of cytomegalovirus exposure and HLA in healthy donors. There are a few counts of this clone. The PCR contained 60 Vbeta and 13 Jbeta primers. Clones were read by immunoSEQ multiplex PCR, and TCRdb kept only the in-frame ones, dropping some. The data hold about 140,000 clones, with around 9.7% observed a single time. Though probably carrying unrecorded immune exposures, donors were nominally healthy at sampling. Sequenced input: PBMCs. This clonotype was sampled from a man over 45 in good health and CMV-seronegative.

CDR3 sequence reads: CASSDSAGAGNEQFF. DNA for the CDR3: TGTGCCAGCAGTGACTCGGCGGGGGCGGGTAATGAGCAGTTCTTC. This chain connects TRBV6-4 to TRBJ2-1, with D possibly TRBD2 on 7 matching bases. Trimming removed 0 bases from V and 7 bases from J, with 13 bases in between. Germline lookup yields CDR1 MRHNA and CDR2 SNTAGT. The CDR3 totals 15 residues.